Below, 6 T cell receptor beta chains from the same sample are listed, as sequenced in a study of vaccination effects on CD4 cells after COVID-19 (dated by TCRdb to 2021 to 2024). The ViraFEST assay stimulated PBMC with viral peptide pools and then used TCR sequencing to identify antigen-specific CD4+ T cell clonotypes by expansion. After roughly 11 days of culture, CD4+ T cells were isolated with the EasySep CD4+ T cell isolation kit. None of the healthy vaccine recipients had a prior SARS-CoV-2 infection, which was confirmed by nucleocapsid antibody tests that came back negative both before and after vaccination. Their antigens remain unidentified. The library was produced with the immunoSEQ multiplex PCR assay. Drawn from immuneACCESS, this table holds only the in-frame rearrangements with V and J called that TCRdb kept. Clones are partly lost; checked studies trace under half to an unresolved V gene and leave the rest unexplained. A total of 30,000 to 35,000 clones appear in this sample, about three quarters of them only once. The ten largest clones add up to around 26% of the sample.

The sequenced sample was CD4+ T cells from PBMCs cultured with HCoV-OC43 spike peptides, obtained before COVID-19 vaccination. The cell subset or site label for this specimen denotes: HCoV-OC43 spike overlapping peptide pool stimulation. The receptors stem from a human donor who received a COVID-19 vaccine.

The chain combines TRBV7-3 with TRBJ1-4; 8 bases map to TRBD1. Germline V gene data show CDR1 as SGHTA and CDR2 as FQGTGA. Trimming removed 5 bases from V and 0 bases from J; junction bases left unmatched: 2. CDR3 length: 15 amino acids. CDR3 protein: CASSTTGATNEKLFF. The CDR3 bases are TGTGCCAGCAGCACGACAGGGGCAACTAATGAAAAACTGTTTTTT.

This chain uses TRBV2 with TRBJ1-5; D remains ambiguous. Germline V gene lookup returns CDR1 SNHLY and CDR2 FYNNEI. V was shortened by 9 bases and J by 3 bases, with 6 bases between the two germline ends. CDR3 size: 11 residues. CDR3 nucleotide sequence: TGTGCCAGTGGACTCAATCAGCCCCAGCATTTT. Its translation: CASGLNQPQHF.

This clone was picked up a small number of times. The chain joins TRBV4-2 to TRBJ2-7, with 11 bases matching TRBD2. Per germline, CDR1 LGHNA and CDR2 YNFKEQ. The CDR3 consists of 16 residues. The V segment lost 0 bases and the J segment 4 bases; nucleotides outside the gene matches: 5. CDR3 in amino acids: CASSQDSSGGRYEQYF. For the CDR3, the DNA is TGTGCCAGCAGCCAAGATTCTAGCGGGGGGCGGTACGAGCAGTACTTC.

This chain uses TRBV4-2 with TRBJ2-1; TRBD1 matches at 12 bases. V dropped 0 bases and J dropped 9; count of bases not matched to a gene: 6. The CDR3 runs 16 residues. CDR1 LGHNA and CDR2 YNFKEQ come from the germline V gene. CDR3 bases: TGTGCCAGCAGCCAAGAGGGACAGGGGGCGGGTGGTGAGCAGTTCTTC. This codes for CASSQEGQGAGGEQFF.

This chain joins TRBV7-2 and TRBJ1-2; D gene ambiguous. This CDR3 has 15 amino acids. The germline V gene encodes CDR1 SGHTA and CDR2 FQGNSA. Trimming removed 0 bases from V and 4 bases from J, with 12 bases in between. The chain's CDR3 is CASSLAHRAVYGYTF. In DNA, the CDR3 is TGTGCCAGCAGCTTAGCGCACAGAGCCGTCTATGGCTACACCTTC.

V and J are TRBV27 and TRBJ2-7; D might be TRBD1 (5 bases). V lost 0 bases and J 5 bases, leaving 14 bases between the germline ends. The germline gives CDR1 MNHEY, CDR2 SMNVEV (reference sequence). The CDR3 has 15 amino acids. CDR3 DNA: TGTGCCAGCAGTTTATCCCCGGCCAGGGCGAACGAGCAGTACTTC. Translated, it gives CASSLSPARANEQYF.